Listed here are 30 T cell receptor beta chains from one sample, sequenced in a study of T-cell reconstitution after alpha-beta-depleted transplantation in children. Molecular barcoding with unique molecular identifiers was used for the TCRbeta library. TCRdb itself ran the PCR reads through MiXCR, one entry per CDR3 protein. This table holds 120,000 to 150,000 distinct CDR3 sequences, around 8.8% found once. Material: PBMCs, mostly from graft donor cells, obtained 180 days after TCRalphabeta/CD19-depleted stem cell transplant. All receptors come from a female patient under 10 years old who had a stem cell transplant for congenital amegakaryocytic thrombocytopenia, so the T cells may come from the graft donor.

This chain uses TRBV28 with TRBJ2-7, with 7 nucleotides matching TRBD2. Germline-derived CDR1 and CDR2 are MDHEN and SYDVKM. The CDR3 has 14 residues. With V trimmed by 8 bases and J by 3 bases, 10 bases remained unmatched. CDR3 residues: CASGPSPSGYEQYF. The CDR3 DNA sequence: TGTGCCAGCGGCCCCTCTCCTAGCGGCTACGAGCAGTACTTC.

This clonotype occurred a few times. The chain employs TRBV9 and TRBJ2-7, with D uncertain. Between the trimmed V and J ends, which lost 4 bases and 6 bases, there was a span of 20 bases. The CDR3 sequence is 15 residues long. Germline values: CDR1 SGDLS, CDR2 YYNGEE. In DNA, the CDR3 is TGTGCCAGCAGCCGTACGTACAACTTAATCTCCGAGCAGTACTTC. Its translation is CASSRTYNLISEQYF. Drawing the rest from reference TRBV9 and TRBJ2-7, the complete variable domain is DSGVTQTPKHLITATGQRVTLRCSPRSGDLSVYWYQQSLDQGLQFLIQYYNGEERAKGNILERFSAQQFPDLHSELNLSSLELGDSALYFCASSRTYNLISEQYFGPGTRLTVT.

This clonotype was observed a handful of times. This chain uses TRBV6-2 or TRBV6-3 with TRBJ1-6; 10 bases are shared with TRBD1. J gave up 9 bases and V 8 bases, and 7 bases lay outside the gene matches. Germline V CDR1 and CDR2: MNHEY, SVGEGT. This CDR3 is 14 amino acids long. The chain's CDR3 is CASDRGLGGSPLHF. As DNA, the CDR3 is TGTGCCAGCGACAGGGGGCTCGGGGGTTCACCCCTCCACTTT.

In regard to this clonotype: Given a much more abundant clone one base away, this may be a read error. The chain recombines TRBV6-2 or TRBV6-3 with TRBJ2-5; 8 bases agree with TRBD1. From germline, CDR1 is MNHEY and CDR2 SVGEGT. The CDR3 length is 19 residues. The CDR3 sequence is CAISSRRQGRYGHQETQYF. The CDR3 DNA follows: TGTGCCATCAGTTCTAGGCGACAGGGGAGATATGGACACCAAGAGACCCAGTACTTC.

The gene calls are TRBV28 and TRBJ2-2, with D possibly being TRBD1 or TRBD2 (5 bases each). V was shortened by 6 bases and J by 3 bases, with 14 bases between the two germline ends. Looked up from germline, CDR1 is MDHEN and CDR2 is SYDVKM. CDR3 size: 15 residues. Here the CDR3 reads CASRSGTIHTGELFF. The CDR3 DNA reads as TGTGCCAGCAGGTCCGGGACCATCCACACCGGGGAGCTGTTTTTT.

At least ten counts were recorded for this clonotype. The rearrangement links TRBV3-1 to TRBJ1-1; 7 positions agree with TRBD1. The CDR3 runs to 13 residues. Germline trimming cut 4 bases from V and 3 bases from J; bases unmatched to any gene: 2. Germline V lookup: CDR1 LGHDT, CDR2 YNNKEL (reference sequence). The CDR3 region has the DNA TGTGCCAGCAGCCGGGACAGCTACACTGAAGCTTTCTTT. Its translation: CASSRDSYTEAFF.

This clonotype was seen many times. The chain has TRBV20-1 and TRBJ2-1; 11 bases fit TRBD2. The CDR3 spans 14 residues. Germline values: CDR1 DFQATT, CDR2 SNEGSKA (reference sequence). Trimming took 8 bases from V and 9 from J; bases not matched to a gene: 12. The DNA for the CDR3 is TGCAGTCCAATAACCGGGACTAGCGGACGTGAGCAGTTCTTC. It codes for CSPITGTSGREQFF.

In its sample, this clonotype was seen many times. V and J are TRBV12-3 or TRBV12-4 and TRBJ2-2; D is undetermined. Trimming removed 6 bases from V and 3 bases from J, with 5 bases in between. The CDR3 has 12 amino acids. The CDR3 DNA reads TGTGCCAGCAGCCCGGACACCGGGGAGCTGTTTTTT. Its protein is CASSPDTGELFF.

This sequence joins TRBV5-1 and TRBJ1-1; 7 nucleotides align to TRBD1. J lost 0 bases, V lost 5 bases, and 19 bases had no gene match. The germline gives CDR1 SGHRS, CDR2 YFSETQ. The CDR3 is 19 residues long. The CDR3 DNA reads TGCGCCAGCAGTCCCGGGACAGTGCTTCTGTCGGGGGTGAACACTGAAGCTTTCTTT. Its translation: CASSPGTVLLSGVNTEAFF.

This clonotype has more than one count but fewer than ten. This sequence joins TRBV20-1 and TRBJ2-3; D ambiguous. The CDR3 has 11 amino acids. V was clipped by 2 bases and J by 4 bases, with 4 bases between them. Germline CDR1 and CDR2: DFQATT and SNEGSKA (reference sequence). Written as DNA, the CDR3 is TGCAGTGCTAGAATCCCAGATACGCAGTATTTT. Its translation is CSARIPDTQYF.

There are many counts of this clonotype. The chain recombines TRBV11-2 with TRBJ2-3; D is possibly TRBD2 (6 bases). This CDR3 region has 16 residues. V was trimmed by 1 base and J by 4 bases, leaving 15 bases between them. Germline V gene lookup returns CDR1 SGHAT and CDR2 FQNNGV. Here the CDR3 reads CASSLVVRLGADTQYF. The DNA of the CDR3 is TGTGCCAGCAGCTTAGTAGTAAGACTAGGAGCAGATACGCAGTATTTT.

The table lists this clonotype with many counts. The chain joins TRBV20-1 to TRBJ2-7, with D possibly TRBD2 on 5 matching bases. Germline V gene sequence: CDR1 DFQATT, CDR2 SNEGSKA (reference sequence). V was shortened by 0 bases and J by 0 bases, with 12 bases between the two germline ends. There are 15 residues in the CDR3. CDR3 protein: CSARDPSGSSYEQYF. The CDR3 nucleotides read TGCAGTGCTAGAGATCCCAGCGGTAGCTCCTACGAGCAGTACTTC.

The J gene is TRBJ2-1, the V gene TRBV2, with D unclear. CDR3 size: 15 residues. CDR1 and CDR2 from the germline V gene are SNHLY and FYNNEI. With 3 bases removed from V and 13 bases from J, the gap between germline ends came to 22 bases. The CDR3 protein is CASSDRRGSYNYQFF. The CDR3 bases are TGTGCCAGCAGTGATCGGCGAGGCTCCTACAATTATCAGTTCTTC.

There are many counts of this clonotype. The V gene is TRBV25-1, the J gene TRBJ2-7, with 7 bases matching TRBD1. The germline V gene encodes CDR1 MGHDK and CDR2 SYGVNS. The CDR3 contains 16 residues. V lost 4 bases and J lost 6; bases outside the gene matches: 15. CDR3 DNA: TGTGCCAGCAGTGCCTACCCTCGGACAGGCGAGGGCGAGCAGTACTTC. Its protein is CASSAYPRTGEGEQYF.

This clonotype was seen a handful of times. The chain uses TRBV6-2 or TRBV6-3 and TRBJ1-4; 7 nucleotides match TRBD1. The V gene's germline CDR1 is MNHEY and CDR2 SVGEGT. This CDR3 has 16 amino acids. V trimming: 6 bases; J trimming: 4 bases; junction bases outside the gene matches: 11. Here the CDR3 DNA reads TGTGCCAGCAGCCAGGAGTTAGGGGGCTATAATGAAAAACTGTTTTTT. Translating it yields CASSQELGGYNEKLFF.

This clonotype was counted at least ten times. The J gene is TRBJ2-2, the V gene TRBV5-1; D is tentatively TRBD1 or TRBD2 (5 bases each). The V end lost 0 bases, the J end lost 4 bases, and 10 bases lay between the germline ends. The CDR3 runs 15 residues. Germline CDR1 is SGHRS and CDR2 is YFSETQ. This chain's CDR3 is CASSLEPRGTGELFF. As DNA, the CDR3 is TGCGCCAGCAGCTTGGAGCCGAGGGGCACCGGGGAGCTGTTTTTT.

This clonotype was seen repeatedly, ten times or more. The J gene is TRBJ2-1, the V gene TRBV12-3 or TRBV12-4, with D unresolved. Trimming took off 4 bases at V and 8 bases at J, with 6 bases between the two ends. The CDR3 consists of 11 residues. The CDR3 nucleotides read TGTGCCAGCAGTTCCGTAGATGAGCAGTTCTTC. Translated: CASSSVDEQFF.

This clonotype has only a few counts. The chain has TRBV20-1 and TRBJ1-4; no definite D call. The V and J ends lost 5 bases and 8 bases respectively, with 12 bases between them. Germline V lookup: CDR1 DFQATT, CDR2 SNEGSKA (reference sequence). The CDR3 runs 12 residues. CDR3 DNA sequence: TGCAGTGCTGGCTACAGCGAAGAAAAACTGTTTTTT. It specifies CSAGYSEEKLFF.

This clonotype appeared many times. The genes are TRBV5-1 and TRBJ2-1; D is uncertain. Germline V gene data show CDR1 as SGHRS and CDR2 as YFSETQ. V lost 1 base and J lost 2, with 16 bases in between. The length of the CDR3 is 17 residues. CDR3 loop: CASSLRIAHLTYNEQFF. The DNA of the CDR3 is TGCGCCAGCAGCTTGAGGATAGCTCATCTAACCTACAATGAGCAGTTCTTC.

DNA for the CDR3: TGTGCCAGCAGCTTGGTTAGGCTAGCGGGAGAAATTTCCGGGGAGCTGTTTTTT. Its protein product is CASSLVRLAGEISGELFF. This chain joins TRBV5-4 and TRBJ2-2, with 10 nucleotides matching TRBD2. The CDR3 runs 18 residues. Germline V gives CDR1 SGHNT, CDR2 YYREEE (reference sequence). Trimming removed 0 bases from V and 6 bases from J; junction bases left unmatched: 11.

This clonotype showed up many times. V and J are TRBV20-1 and TRBJ2-5; a weak D match, TRBD2 (5 bases). The CDR3 totals 13 residues. CDR1 is DFQATT, CDR2 SNEGSKA, per germline (reference sequence). Trimming removed 2 bases at V and 5 bases at J, with 12 bases between. In nucleotides, the CDR3 is TGCAGTGCTAGAAACCTAGCCTCTGAGACCCAGTACTTC. Translated, it gives CSARNLASETQYF.

The V call is TRBV27, the J call TRBJ2-1, with D perhaps TRBD2 (5 bases). The CDR3 contains 15 residues. Trimming removed 1 base at V and 9 bases at J, with 16 bases between. Germline V gene lookup returns CDR1 MNHEY and CDR2 SMNVEV (reference sequence). The CDR3 here is CASSLWWEMGSEQFF. CDR3 DNA: TGTGCCAGCAGTTTATGGTGGGAGATGGGTAGTGAGCAGTTCTTC.

This clonotype was picked up many times. The chain employs TRBV7-9 and TRBJ2-5, with D perhaps TRBD1 (6 bases). The germline V and J ends were trimmed by 5 bases and 6 bases, with 19 bases remaining between them. CDR1 SEHNR and CDR2 FQNEAQ come from the germline V gene (reference sequence). The length of the CDR3 is 15 residues. The CDR3 protein is CASSLTWGQGKTQYF. For the CDR3, the DNA is TGTGCCAGCAGCCTCACCTGGGGGCAGGGGAAGACCCAGTACTTC.

This clonotype was counted at least ten times. This chain connects TRBV6-5 to TRBJ2-5; tentative D call: TRBD1 (6 bases). Germline V gives CDR1 MNHEY, CDR2 SVGAGI. This CDR3 has 18 residues. V was clipped by 0 bases and J by 1 base, with 18 bases between them. CDR3 nucleotide sequence: TGTGCCAGCAGTTACTCACTCCGAGGACAGAAATCCCAAGAGACCCAGTACTTC. It specifies CASSYSLRGQKSQETQYF.

This clonotype has at least ten counts. CDR3 amino acids: CASSYLEPGTGELFF. CDR3 DNA sequence: TGTGCCAGCAGTTACCTCGAGCCCGGAACCGGGGAGCTGTTTTTT. The chain couples TRBV6-5 to TRBJ2-2; D is unclear. V lost 2 bases and J 5 bases, leaving 12 bases between the germline ends. The CDR3 covers 15 residues. Germline V lookup: CDR1 MNHEY, CDR2 SVGAGI.

This clonotype has at least ten counts. The gene calls are TRBV4-1 and TRBJ2-1, with TRBD2 matching 11 bases. Losses at the gene ends were 6 bases for V and 6 bases for J; bases not matched to a gene: 7. Per germline, CDR1 MGHRA and CDR2 YSYEKL. The CDR3 is made up of 15 amino acids. This chain's CDR3 is CASSLLAGDSNEQFF. DNA for the CDR3: TGCGCCAGCAGTTTACTAGCGGGGGACAGCAATGAGCAGTTCTTC.

As DNA, the CDR3 is TGTGCCAGCAGCTTAACAGGGGGCGCTCCCCAAGAGACCCAGTACTTC. It specifies CASSLTGGAPQETQYF. The V and J genes are TRBV7-9 and TRBJ2-5, with 9 nucleotides matching TRBD1. Germline V gene sequence: CDR1 SEHNR, CDR2 FQNEAQ (reference sequence). This CDR3 comprises 16 residues. With V trimmed by 2 bases and J by 1 base, 5 bases remained unmatched.

This clonotype was recorded at least ten times. The chain is built from TRBV28 and TRBJ2-7, with D tentatively TRBD2 (6 bases). V was trimmed by 3 bases and J by 2 bases, leaving 14 bases between them. The germline gives CDR1 MDHEN, CDR2 SYDVKM. The CDR3 extends over 15 amino acids. The CDR3 DNA follows: TGTGCCAGCAGTTTCTCCGGGAGTAGCACCTACGAGCAGTACTTC. The encoded protein is CASSFSGSSTYEQYF.

This clonotype has at least ten counts. The chain couples TRBV10-3 to TRBJ2-3, with 9 positions matching TRBD2. V gave up 7 bases and J gave up 6 bases; unmatched junction bases: 5. CDR1 and CDR2 (germline): ENHRY, SYGVKD. The CDR3 totals 13 residues. The DNA for the CDR3 is TGTGCCATCACTAGCGGGATCTTGGATACGCAGTATTTT. It translates to CAITSGILDTQYF.

Notes on this clonotype: A much larger clone lies a single base off, so this may be a read error. The rearrangement uses TRBV28 and TRBJ1-5; 7 nucleotides align to TRBD1. This CDR3 has 13 residues. Germline V gives CDR1 MDHEN, CDR2 SYDVKM. CDR3 amino acids: CASSIFGGQPQLF. The CDR3 region has the DNA TGTGCCAGCAGTATCTTCGGGGGACAGCCCCAGCTTTTT.